The 15 T cell receptor beta chains reported below all come from one sample, sequenced in a study of blood T cells in healthy people across ages. Sample-barcoded 5' priming and a J-beta primer mix drove a second PCR of roughly 7 to 11 cycles. TCRdb re-analysed the 5' RACE reads in MiXCR, keeping a single row per CDR3 protein. The sample yields 1.5 million to 2 million distinct CDR3 sequences, roughly 32% seen once. The specimen was blood. The receptors were gathered from a woman aged 30 to 39 in good health.

A few counts support this clonotype. The gene calls are TRBV3-1 and TRBJ2-1; the match to TRBD2 covers 11 bases. The CDR3 runs 18 residues. V shed 0 bases and J 7 bases; nucleotides not matched to a gene: 11. Germline loops: CDR1 LGHDT, CDR2 YNNKEL (reference sequence). The CDR3 DNA sequence: TGTGCCAGCAGCCAAGATCCCTTTCCTAGCGGGGGGAGAAATGAGCAGTTCTTC. Translating gives CASSQDPFPSGGRNEQFF.

The sample holds a few counts of this clonotype. Written as DNA, the CDR3 is TGCAGTGCTACAAACCCCGGGACAGGGTCCTACGAGCAGTACTTC. Its protein product is CSATNPGTGSYEQYF. The chain has TRBV20-1 and TRBJ2-7; TRBD1 aligns across 9 bases. V lost 4 bases and J lost 1; bases outside the gene matches: 8. The length of the CDR3 is 15 residues. From germline, CDR1 is DFQATT and CDR2 SNEGSKA (reference sequence).

This clonotype came up once. This may be a read error, as it is one base from a much larger clone. The chain recombines TRBV4-1 with TRBJ2-7, with a tentative D call TRBD2 (5 bases). Germline V gene lookup returns CDR1 MGHRA and CDR2 YSYEKL. This CDR3 has 13 amino acids. CDR3 nucleotides: TGCGCCGGCAGCCCGAGGGCCGACTACGAGCAGTACTTC. Its protein is CAGSPRADYEQYF.

The chain has TRBV20-1 and TRBJ1-5, with D perhaps TRBD1 (6 bases). Per the germline V gene, CDR1 is DFQATT and CDR2 is SNEGSKA (reference sequence). Trimming left V 0 bases short and J 5 bases short, with 17 bases between. The length of the CDR3 is 16 residues. The DNA for the CDR3 is TGCAGTGCTAGAGATTCGGGGAGGGGGTTGGATCAGCCCCAGCATTTT. Translating it yields CSARDSGRGLDQPQHF.

This clonotype occurred many times. The V and J genes are TRBV29-1 and TRBJ2-5; 7 bases align to TRBD2. This CDR3 is built from 17 residues. Trimming removed 6 bases from V and 4 bases from J; junction bases left unmatched: 20. Germline CDR1 SQVTM, CDR2 ANQGSEA. This CDR3 reads CSVMPLTAGTRGETQYF. The CDR3 DNA sequence: TGCAGCGTCATGCCTCTCACAGCGGGAACAAGGGGAGAGACCCAGTACTTC.

In its sample, this clonotype was seen a few times. CDR3 coding DNA: TGTGCCAGCAGTTTAAGGCAGGGACTAGCGGGAGGATCCACCTACAATGAGCAGTTCTTC. Its translation: CASSLRQGLAGGSTYNEQFF. The V call is TRBV28, the J call TRBJ2-1; 15 bases fit TRBD2. Germline-derived CDR1 and CDR2 are MDHEN and SYDVKM. V gave up 2 bases and J gave up 2 bases; unmatched junction bases: 10. The CDR3 consists of 20 residues.

V usage is TRBV5-4 and J usage is TRBJ2-4; TRBD1 might be the D (6 bases). Near its end, the DNA agrees better with TRBJ2-7, so the J call may be wrong. Germline CDR1 SGHNT, CDR2 YYREEE (reference sequence). The CDR3 length is 15 residues. The CDR3 nucleotides read TGTGCCAGCAGCTTAGCTCAGAACAGGGTGGGCGAGCAGTACTTC. Translated: CASSLAQNRVGEQYF.

Only a few counts were recorded for this clonotype. This rearrangement joins TRBV6-2 or TRBV6-3 to TRBJ2-1; 13 positions agree with TRBD2. CDR3 length: 19 amino acids. CDR1 is MNHEY, CDR2 SVGEGT, per germline. The J segment lost 3 bases and the V segment lost 2 bases, leaving 10 bases of the junction unmatched. DNA of the CDR3: TGTGCCAGCAGTTACACTCCCGGGACTAGCGGGGTAATCTACAATGAGCAGTTCTTC. Translation gives CASSYTPGTSGVIYNEQFF.

J is TRBJ1-2 and V is TRBV7-3; D uncertain. There are 11 residues in the CDR3. V was trimmed by 8 bases and J by 7 bases, leaving 11 bases between them. The germline V gene has CDR1 SGHTA and CDR2 FQGTGA. The CDR3 DNA is TGTGCCAGCCGCTCGCCGGGTGGCTACACCTTC. This translates into CASRSPGGYTF.

The CDR3 here is CSASRRGHADTEAFF. CDR3 nucleotide sequence: TGCAGTGCTAGTCGGAGGGGGCATGCGGACACTGAAGCTTTCTTT. The V and J genes are TRBV20-1 and TRBJ1-1, with TRBD1 identical over 7 bases. Germline V CDR1 and CDR2: DFQATT, SNEGSKA (reference sequence). V was clipped by 3 bases and J by 3 bases; unmatched bases: 10. The CDR3 totals 15 residues.

The chain couples TRBV28 to TRBJ1-6; the D is unclear. The length of the CDR3 is 12 residues. V was clipped by 3 bases and J by 11 bases, with 8 bases between them. Germline V gene sequence: CDR1 MDHEN, CDR2 SYDVKM. This CDR3 reads CASSFRAPPLHF. The CDR3 region has the DNA TGTGCCAGCAGTTTTCGGGCGCCACCCCTCCACTTT.

This clonotype has more than one count but fewer than ten. The chain uses TRBV2 and TRBJ1-4, with no clear D. The CDR3 contains 14 residues. The germline V gene encodes CDR1 SNHLY and CDR2 FYNNEI. The V end lost 0 bases, the J end lost 5 bases, and 7 bases lay between the germline ends. This chain's CDR3 is CASSEALRNEKLFF. The CDR3 nucleotides are TGTGCCAGCAGTGAAGCGCTGCGAAATGAAAAACTGTTTTTT.

The genes are TRBV12-3 or TRBV12-4 and TRBJ1-4; D is perhaps TRBD1 (5 bases). With 7 bases removed from V and 6 bases from J, the gap between germline ends came to 18 bases. The CDR3 runs 15 residues. CDR3 DNA sequence: TGTGCCAGCAATCTTTTGGGGGAGCTAGATGAAAAACTGTTTTTT. It codes for CASNLLGELDEKLFF.

The chain carries TRBV9 and TRBJ2-1; 8 bases align to TRBD1. V lost 0 bases to trimming and J lost 7 bases; unmatched junction nucleotides: 9. This CDR3 is built from 16 residues. Germline V lookup: CDR1 SGDLS, CDR2 YYNGEE. The DNA for the CDR3 is TGTGCCAGCAGCGTAGAGGGCAGGGGGCCAGGGAATGAGCAGTTCTTC. Translated, it gives CASSVEGRGPGNEQFF.

In this sample, this clonotype turned up a few times. V and J are TRBV4-1 and TRBJ2-3, with 11 bases lining up with TRBD1. This CDR3 contains 15 residues. Germline values: CDR1 MGHRA, CDR2 YSYEKL. V lost 4 bases and J lost 4; bases outside the gene matches: 4. CDR3 loop: CASSPWDRGSDTQYF. CDR3 DNA sequence: TGCGCCAGCAGCCCCTGGGACAGGGGGTCAGATACGCAGTATTTT.